The rows below give T cell receptor beta chains drawn from one sample of a study of T cell responses to AZD1222 COVID-19 vaccine. The repertoire was sequenced with immunoSEQ multiplex PCR; TCRdb's copy has only in-frame clones and lacks some. The data contain 100,000 to 150,000 clones, around 92% of them singletons. The specimen was peripheral blood, collected on day 0 of AZD1222 vaccination. The receptors stem from an adult in good health. Both conserved end residues are part of each CDR3. Fields, in order: clone size, J gene, V gene, D gene, CDR3 protein, CDR3 DNA. The D gene is left open where the match is weak. A clone size is listed for some rows: how often the clone was seen (once, few, many), or a class if it is expanded.

abundance: once
j_gene: TRBJ1-6
v_gene: TRBV5-1
d_gene: NA
CDR3aa: CASSLGGSLNSPLHF
CDR3nt: TGCGCCAGCAGCTTGGGTGGAAGTTTGAATTCACCCCTCCACTTT

abundance: NA
j_gene: TRBJ2-7
v_gene: TRBV29-1
d_gene: NA
CDR3aa: CSVATSIWDEQYF
CDR3nt: TGCAGCGTTGCGACTAGTATTTGGGACGAGCAGTACTTC

abundance: NA
j_gene: TRBJ1-4
v_gene: TRBV10-3
d_gene: TRBD1
CDR3aa: CAISETDRDEKLFF
CDR3nt: TGTGCCATCAGTGAGACGGACAGGGACGAAAAACTGTTTTTT

abundance: few
j_gene: TRBJ2-7
v_gene: TRBV6-5
d_gene: NA
CDR3aa: CASTIWGAYEQYF
CDR3nt: TGTGCCAGCACCATATGGGGAGCCTACGAGCAGTACTTC

abundance: NA
j_gene: TRBJ2-5
v_gene: TRBV20-1
d_gene: TRBD2
CDR3aa: CSASKVGERGYQETQYF
CDR3nt: TGCAGTGCTAGTAAGGTTGGGGAGCGGGGGTACCAAGAGACCCAGTACTTC

abundance: NA
j_gene: TRBJ1-3
v_gene: TRBV7-6
d_gene: NA
CDR3aa: CASSLSWPTRDAGNTIYF
CDR3nt: TGTGCCAGCAGCTTATCATGGCCGACTAGGGATGCTGGAAACACCATATATTTT

abundance: NA
j_gene: TRBJ2-3
v_gene: TRBV10-3
d_gene: TRBD2
CDR3aa: CAISSKGGTSGGASTDTQYF
CDR3nt: TGTGCCATCAGCTCAAAGGGAGGGACTAGCGGGGGGGCTAGCACAGATACGCAGTATTTT

abundance: once
j_gene: TRBJ2-1
v_gene: TRBV2
d_gene: NA
CDR3aa: CASSEVFRDSNNEQFF
CDR3nt: TGTGCCAGCAGTGAAGTTTTCCGGGATTCTAACAATGAGCAGTTCTTC

abundance: NA
j_gene: TRBJ2-1
v_gene: TRBV5-1
d_gene: TRBD2
CDR3aa: CASSLGLAGGGYNEQFF
CDR3nt: TGCGCCAGCAGCTTGGGGCTAGCGGGAGGTGGGTACAATGAGCAGTTCTTC

abundance: NA
j_gene: TRBJ2-7
v_gene: TRBV7-2
d_gene: NA
CDR3aa: CASSLGFTYEQYF
CDR3nt: TGTGCCAGCAGCTTAGGGTTTACCTACGAGCAGTACTTC

abundance: NA
j_gene: TRBJ2-7
v_gene: TRBV7-2
d_gene: TRBD2
CDR3aa: CASSFVFGGSREQYF
CDR3nt: TGTGCCAGCAGCTTCGTGTTCGGCGGGAGTAGAGAGCAGTACTTC

abundance: NA
j_gene: TRBJ2-5
v_gene: TRBV30
d_gene: TRBD1
CDR3aa: CAWSPRDRGETQYF
CDR3nt: TGTGCCTGGAGCCCCCGGGACAGGGGAGAGACCCAGTACTTC

abundance: NA
j_gene: TRBJ1-2
v_gene: TRBV6-5
d_gene: NA
CDR3aa: CASLGVYGYTF
CDR3nt: TGTGCCAGCCTTGGAGTCTATGGCTACACCTTC

abundance: NA
j_gene: TRBJ2-7
v_gene: TRBV10-1
d_gene: TRBD2
CDR3aa: CASSDPRLAGGDEQYF
CDR3nt: TGCGCCAGCAGCGACCCCCGCTTAGCGGGAGGTGACGAGCAGTACTTC

abundance: NA
j_gene: TRBJ2-5
v_gene: TRBV18
d_gene: TRBD2
CDR3aa: CASSPLRAGETQYF
CDR3nt: TGTGCCAGCTCACCACTTAGAGCGGGGGAGACCCAGTACTTC

abundance: NA
j_gene: TRBJ2-1
v_gene: TRBV19
d_gene: TRBD2
CDR3aa: CASSDHPAGGPSEQFF
CDR3nt: TGTGCCAGTAGCGACCACCCCGCGGGAGGGCCGTCTGAGCAGTTCTTC

abundance: NA
j_gene: TRBJ1-2
v_gene: TRBV5-1
d_gene: NA
CDR3aa: CASSAGDRAYGYTF
CDR3nt: TGCGCCAGCAGCGCCGGCGATAGGGCTTATGGCTACACCTTC

abundance: once
j_gene: TRBJ1-5
v_gene: TRBV5-6
d_gene: NA
CDR3aa: CASTQRRIGPQHF
CDR3nt: TGTGCCAGCACTCAGAGACGTATCGGGCCCCAGCATTTT

abundance: NA
j_gene: TRBJ1-3
v_gene: TRBV9
d_gene: NA
CDR3aa: CASSVEATGNSGNTIYF
CDR3nt: TGTGCCAGCAGCGTAGAAGCAACAGGAAACTCTGGAAACACCATATATTTT

abundance: NA
j_gene: TRBJ2-2
v_gene: TRBV9
d_gene: NA
CDR3aa: CASSVVAQAGTGELFF
CDR3nt: TGTGCCAGCAGCGTAGTAGCCCAGGCGGGGACCGGGGAGCTGTTTTTT

abundance: NA
j_gene: TRBJ2-3
v_gene: TRBV7-3
d_gene: NA
CDR3aa: CASSLTHFTDTQYF
CDR3nt: TGTGCCAGCAGCTTAACCCACTTCACAGATACGCAGTATTTT

abundance: NA
j_gene: TRBJ2-7
v_gene: TRBV5-4
d_gene: TRBD2
CDR3aa: CASSLGSGSSYEQYF
CDR3nt: TGTGCCAGCAGCTTGGGGAGCGGGAGCTCCTACGAGCAGTACTTC

abundance: once
j_gene: TRBJ2-7
v_gene: TRBV7-2
d_gene: NA
CDR3aa: CASSPMRRAATYEQYF
CDR3nt: TGTGCCAGCAGCCCTATGAGGAGAGCGGCTACCTACGAGCAGTACTTC

abundance: NA
j_gene: TRBJ2-5
v_gene: TRBV19
d_gene: TRBD2
CDR3aa: CASSIRLAGGPPIQETQYF
CDR3nt: TGTGCCAGTAGTATTCGACTAGCGGGGGGGCCCCCAATACAAGAGACCCAGTACTTC

abundance: NA
j_gene: TRBJ2-5
v_gene: TRBV5-1
d_gene: NA
CDR3aa: CASRDVGFETQYF
CDR3nt: TGCGCCAGCAGGGATGTAGGGTTTGAGACCCAGTACTTC

abundance: NA
j_gene: TRBJ2-1
v_gene: TRBV4-2
d_gene: TRBD2
CDR3aa: CASSQEHTSGGGNEQFF
CDR3nt: TGTGCCAGCAGCCAAGAACATACTAGCGGGGGTGGGAATGAGCAGTTCTTC

abundance: NA
j_gene: TRBJ1-3
v_gene: TRBV7-9
d_gene: NA
CDR3aa: CASRSSGSSGNTIYF
CDR3nt: TGTGCCAGCAGATCGTCGGGTAGCTCTGGAAACACCATATATTTT

abundance: NA
j_gene: TRBJ2-6
v_gene: TRBV9
d_gene: NA
CDR3aa: CASSGGTGNSGANVLTF
CDR3nt: TGTGCCAGCAGCGGAGGTACAGGAAACTCTGGGGCCAACGTCCTGACTTTC

abundance: NA
j_gene: TRBJ2-3
v_gene: TRBV5-1
d_gene: TRBD2
CDR3aa: CASSFGTSGDTDTQYF
CDR3nt: TGCGCCAGCAGCTTCGGGACTAGCGGGGATACAGATACGCAGTATTTT

abundance: few
j_gene: TRBJ2-1
v_gene: TRBV30
d_gene: TRBD2
CDR3aa: CAWGRKGLAGGAQFF
CDR3nt: TGTGCCTGGGGTAGGAAGGGACTAGCGGGGGGGGCTCAGTTCTTC

abundance: NA
j_gene: TRBJ1-1
v_gene: TRBV3-1/TRBV3-2
d_gene: NA
CDR3aa: CASSPRFLSEAFF
CDR3nt: TGTGCCAGCAGCCCTCGGTTTCTTAGTGAAGCTTTCTTT

abundance: NA
j_gene: TRBJ2-2
v_gene: TRBV2
d_gene: NA
CDR3aa: CASSQDGSNTGELFF
CDR3nt: TGTGCCAGCAGTCAGGACGGATCGAACACCGGGGAGCTGTTTTTT

abundance: NA
j_gene: TRBJ2-5
v_gene: TRBV5-1
d_gene: NA
CDR3aa: CASSLAGNQGETQYF
CDR3nt: TGCGCCAGCAGCTTGGCCGGTAACCAGGGGGAGACCCAGTACTTC

abundance: once
j_gene: TRBJ1-1
v_gene: TRBV6-5
d_gene: TRBD1
CDR3aa: CASRSRGRRAFF
CDR3nt: TGTGCCAGCAGGTCTAGGGGGCGCAGAGCTTTCTTT

abundance: NA
j_gene: TRBJ2-1
v_gene: TRBV4-3
d_gene: NA
CDR3aa: CASSSGTSYNEQFF
CDR3nt: TGCGCCAGCAGCTCCGGGACTTCTTACAATGAGCAGTTCTTC

abundance: NA
j_gene: TRBJ1-2
v_gene: TRBV4-1
d_gene: NA
CDR3aa: CASSRTGTEYGYTF
CDR3nt: TGCGCCAGCAGCCGTACCGGGACGGAATATGGCTACACCTTC

abundance: once
j_gene: TRBJ1-6
v_gene: TRBV4-3
d_gene: NA
CDR3aa: CASSQRMLNSPLHF
CDR3nt: TGCGCCAGCAGCCAACGAATGTTAAATTCACCCCTCCACTTT

abundance: NA
j_gene: TRBJ2-7
v_gene: TRBV9
d_gene: NA
CDR3aa: CASSVVPGFSYEQYF
CDR3nt: TGTGCCAGCAGCGTAGTTCCGGGGTTCTCCTACGAGCAGTACTTC

abundance: once
j_gene: TRBJ2-3
v_gene: TRBV28
d_gene: NA
CDR3aa: CASRVGGTDTQYF
CDR3nt: TGTGCCAGCAGAGTGGGGGGCACAGATACGCAGTATTTT

abundance: NA
j_gene: TRBJ1-1
v_gene: TRBV6-6
d_gene: NA
CDR3aa: CASKTRGSTEAFF
CDR3nt: TGTGCCAGCAAAACGAGGGGGAGCACTGAAGCTTTCTTT

abundance: NA
j_gene: TRBJ1-2
v_gene: TRBV9
d_gene: NA
CDR3aa: CASSVGEDYGYTF
CDR3nt: TGTGCCAGCAGCGTGGGAGAAGACTATGGCTACACCTTC

abundance: NA
j_gene: TRBJ2-7
v_gene: TRBV29-1
d_gene: NA
CDR3aa: CSVNVGPQNQYEQYF
CDR3nt: TGCAGCGTTAATGTTGGGCCACAGAACCAATACGAGCAGTACTTC

abundance: NA
j_gene: TRBJ1-5
v_gene: TRBV6-5
d_gene: NA
CDR3aa: CASSSEWEPQHF
CDR3nt: TGTGCCAGCAGCTCCGAATGGGAGCCCCAGCATTTT

abundance: NA
j_gene: TRBJ1-1
v_gene: TRBV7-2
d_gene: NA
CDR3aa: CASSTGTRLEAFF
CDR3nt: TGTGCCAGCAGCACCGGGACCAGACTTGAAGCTTTCTTT

abundance: NA
j_gene: TRBJ1-1
v_gene: TRBV7-8
d_gene: NA
CDR3aa: CASSETPNTEAFF
CDR3nt: TGTGCCAGCAGCGAGACACCAAACACTGAAGCTTTCTTT

abundance: NA
j_gene: TRBJ1-2
v_gene: TRBV7-8
d_gene: NA
CDR3aa: CASSFGTRGTNYGYTF
CDR3nt: TGTGCCAGCAGCTTTGGGACCAGGGGAACTAACTATGGCTACACCTTC

abundance: NA
j_gene: TRBJ2-3
v_gene: TRBV19
d_gene: NA
CDR3aa: CASSISGSSTDTQYF
CDR3nt: TGTGCCAGTAGTATCTCAGGATCTAGCACAGATACGCAGTATTTT

abundance: NA
j_gene: TRBJ1-3
v_gene: TRBV5-1
d_gene: NA
CDR3aa: CASSLFGNSGNTIYF
CDR3nt: TGCGCCAGCAGCTTGTTCGGAAACTCTGGAAACACCATATATTTT

abundance: once
j_gene: TRBJ2-3
v_gene: TRBV10-3
d_gene: NA
CDR3aa: CAISESNSGTLDTQYF
CDR3nt: TGTGCCATCAGTGAGTCGAATTCTGGGACTTTAGATACGCAGTATTTT

abundance: NA
j_gene: TRBJ2-7
v_gene: TRBV28
d_gene: NA
CDR3aa: CASSFPTASYEQYF
CDR3nt: TGTGCCAGCAGTTTCCCGACAGCCTCCTACGAGCAGTACTTC

abundance: NA
j_gene: TRBJ2-3
v_gene: TRBV9
d_gene: NA
CDR3aa: CASSMSTQDSQYTQYF
CDR3nt: TGTGCCAGCAGCATGAGCACCCAGGACAGTCAGTATACGCAGTATTTT